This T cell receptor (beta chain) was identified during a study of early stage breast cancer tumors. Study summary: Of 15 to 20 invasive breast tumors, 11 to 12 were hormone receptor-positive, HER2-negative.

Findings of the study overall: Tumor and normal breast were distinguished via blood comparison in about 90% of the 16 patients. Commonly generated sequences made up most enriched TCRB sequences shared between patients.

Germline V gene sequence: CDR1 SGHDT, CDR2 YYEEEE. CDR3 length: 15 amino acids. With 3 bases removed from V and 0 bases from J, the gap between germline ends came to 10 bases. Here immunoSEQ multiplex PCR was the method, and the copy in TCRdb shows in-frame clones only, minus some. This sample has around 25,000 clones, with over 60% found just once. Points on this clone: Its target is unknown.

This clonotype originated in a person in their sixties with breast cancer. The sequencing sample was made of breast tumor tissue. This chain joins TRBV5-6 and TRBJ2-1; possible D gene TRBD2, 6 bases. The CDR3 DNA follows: TGTGCCAGCAGCTCTTCAGCGGGCTCCTACAATGAGCAGTTCTTC. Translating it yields CASSSSAGSYNEQFF.